Below, one TCR beta chain is given with its context. The CDR3 is 14 amino acids. V was clipped by 5 bases and J by 3 bases; unmatched bases: 5. The germline V gene encodes CDR1 SGHRS and CDR2 YFSETQ. Clones were read by immunoSEQ multiplex PCR, and TCRdb kept only the in-frame ones, dropping some. Seen here are a few hundred thousand clones, about 86% observed once, and the top ten hold 3.4%. This specimen comes from a study of blood T cell repertoires in COVID-19. Adults between roughly 18 and 95 years of age took part from 20 to 25 US areas. Cohorts were assigned according to the clinical history that participants reported.

The sequencing input was PBMCs or T cells enriched from blood (not recorded which). The TCR sequence derives from a man aged 45-60 years who had recovered from COVID-19. J is TRBJ1-2 and V is TRBV5-1; TRBD1 matches at 9 bases. CDR3 nucleotide sequence: TGCGCCAGCAGTCGGGACAGGGCGGACTATGGCTACACCTTC. Protein product: CASSRDRADYGYTF.